Sequencing of this T cell receptor (beta chain) was carried out in a study of cytomegalovirus exposure and HLA in healthy donors (dated by TCRdb to the late 2010s). Broadly, across the study: According to an earlier analysis of several hundred of the donors, some 180 million T cells yielded 90 million to 140 million unique TCR beta sequences and more than 250 Gb of sequence data. An early release covering over 500 HLA-typed donors comprised about 300 gigabases of sequencing data and approximately 80 million unique TCR sequences. Of the approximately 400 genotyped donors, approximately 81% were placed in the genetic ancestry cluster associated with self-reported Caucasian donors. The aim of the study was to test whether cataloging public T cell receptors could identify signatures of past pathogen exposure. The T cell repertoires of 666 subjects were profiled by immunosequencing and related to cytomegalovirus serostatus. A separate validation cohort of 100 to 150 different subjects was used in addition to the 666-subject first cohort. High-throughput TCR immunosequencing, statistical association of individual TCRs with disease status, and machine learning were combined to predict cytomegalovirus infection status. A later analysis re-examined previously published TCR beta repertoires from 610 or so donors and added high-resolution HLA genotyping to investigate patterns of TCR occurrence. Rather than using new phenotypic data, the later analysis identified candidate immune exposures from TCR beta sequences and from how often those sequences occurred across donors. To decide whether each TCR beta V gene segment behaved as functional or pseudogenic, an earlier analysis of some 540 of the donors relied on high-throughput TCR beta sequencing. Donor age, sex, ethnicity and CMV serostatus were collected together with the repertoire data. Genome-wide SNP genotypes for about 60% of the roughly 670 donors were used in a later genetic analysis, which treated that subset as a discovery cohort. All discovery cohort repertoires had been generated on a single sequencing platform. HLA typing included class I and class II loci at four-digit resolution. Typing coverage differed by locus: A, B, C, DRB1 and DQB1 were typed in about 629-640 donors, DQA1 in 522, DPA1 in nearly 610, and DPB1 in around 490. Four to six DR-DQ haplotypes were handled as single units for association and clustering, since linkage in the cohort was strong. Among under 450 genotyped donors of the cohort, an average of about 240,000 unique TCR beta nucleotide sequences were sequenced per donor, around 20% of them non-productive.

The cohort consisted of 670 or so healthy bone marrow donors. At the time of sampling, every cohort member was nominally healthy, though immune exposures that went unrecorded were likely present. The donor tested CMV seropositive and was one of the 289 seropositive cohort members. Every donor gave a peripheral blood sample, and the peripheral blood mononuclear cells from that sample were used for TCR beta sequencing. The Qiagen DNeasy Blood Extraction Kit was used to extract genomic DNA from the blood cell samples. CDR1 and CDR2 were assigned from the germline V gene as SGHTS and YDEGEE. The CDR3 covers 17 residues, taking in both the cysteine and the phenylalanine. Just CDR3 DNA is preserved here, 51 bases in frame from base 1. Trimming leaves V shorter by 4 bases and J shorter by 0 bases, with the junction holding 10 bases beyond the gene matches. This clone was seen a few times. Its antigen remains undetermined. Base qualities were left out, and no much larger clone turns up one base away.

Study-wide findings and limitations: According to a later analysis, most CMV-associated TCR beta chains appeared to be HLA-restricted, and the HLA associations seemed to be driven largely by CMV exposure. A later analysis associated roughly 17,000 TCR beta sequences with specific HLA alleles at a false discovery rate of 0.05. The study gave a list of around 170 TCR beta chains associated with cytomegalovirus. The cohort was sequenced for TCR beta chains only, and without alpha or paired-chain data the features that could be detected were limited. The only immune exposure information available for the cohort was CMV serostatus. In a later analysis, HLA-associated TCR beta chains showed more clonal expansion and lower generation probabilities than non-associated chains that were equally common. Because HLA typing was missing for some donors at each locus, association tests included only the typed subset. Broadly in line with IMGT annotations, most TCR beta V segments showed up in productive rearrangements about 87% or about 30% of the time in an earlier analysis of 450 to 600 of the donors. It was suggested by the authors that the approach could potentially be generalized to other disease states and immunological phenotypes. In a later analysis, the rate of TCR association differed among HLA loci, with DRB1 alleles having the most associated TCRs and HLA-C alleles having the fewest. Presence/absence analyses assumed roughly uniform sequencing depth across donors, an assumption that may not hold. The 87-base-pair reads could not distinguish some IMGT-functional V segments, including TRBV6-2 and TRBV6-3, so those segments were excluded. Assigning TCR associations to individual alleles was difficult when HLA alleles, especially DR and DQ, strongly co-occurred. A later genetic analysis reported fewer N-insertions in productive TCRs among donors in an Asian-associated ancestry cluster than the roughly 690-donor mean. A later genetic analysis associated a missense DCLRE1C variant with V-gene and J-gene trimming of TCR beta chains, and an independent cohort replicated the association. Most TCR sequences were seen in very few donors, while some public TCRs were found in many individuals. Correlated functional status among segregating V segments might reflect linkage disequilibrium, but an unknown experimental factor could not be ruled out. A group of highly shared sequence variants was considered likely to be a technical artifact of the sequencing pipeline. A later analysis reported that several top co-occurrence clusters appeared linked to parvovirus B19, influenza, CMV and Epstein-Barr virus. The earlier analysis of 587 of the donors excluded 15 to 20 rarely observed V segments, including chromosome 9 orphons, because counts were too low. The classifier was reported to diagnose cytomegalovirus status with high specificity and sensitivity in both the original and validation cohorts. In vitro tests confirmed that a few of the cytomegalovirus-associated TCR beta chains recognize cytomegalovirus antigens. A further reported finding was that TCR beta sequences accurately predicted the HLA-A and HLA-B alleles for most subjects in the first cohort.

Receptors were amplified or captured by the immunoSEQ multiplex PCR assay. A mixture of 60 forward primers for TCR Vbeta segments and 13 reverse primers for TCR Jbeta segments was used in the multiplex PCR. Amplification of the CDR3 region of rearranged TCR beta genes was performed with a multiplex PCR assay on genomic DNA. The amplified TCR beta libraries were sequenced on the Illumina HiSeq System as 87-base-pair reads. Per the original workflow: A later analysis tallied about 77 million unique TCR beta chains across the 550 to 850 repertoires, and about 10 million of those chains were shared by two or more donors. Raw reads were error-corrected and collapsed into unique sequences by a nearest-neighbor algorithm in which closely related sequences were merged to remove PCR and sequencing errors. To assign V, D and J gene segments, CDR3 sequences were aligned to IMGT reference sequences. For a sequence to be retained, at least a six-nucleotide match to both a V gene segment and a J gene segment was required. Rearrangements were called productive when the CDR3 lacked stop codons and stayed in frame with V and J; all others were non-productive. Following IMGT convention, CDR3 was defined as the stretch from the second conserved V-encoded cysteine to the conserved J-encoded phenylalanine. The earlier analysis of 500 to 750 of the donors excluded any sequence lacking an unambiguous match to a single V gene segment. An earlier analysis of 587 of the donors classified V segments as functional when productive rearrangements were above 56.7% and as segregating when the standard deviation between donors was above 5%. A statistical classification framework was built to diagnose cytomegalovirus status from the catalog of TCR beta chain sequences. V and J gene assignment, in a later analysis, came from comparing TCR nucleotide sequences with IMGT/GENE-DB human TR gene sequences. Using the TCRdist pipeline, a later analysis assigned CDR3 sequences along with most-parsimonious VDJ recombination scenarios. In a later analysis, every TCR beta chain was defined by the combination of its CDR3 amino acid sequence and its V-gene family, and reads without a unique V-gene family were dropped. A later analysis removed roughly 590 highly shared, low-generation-probability nucleotide sequences to deal with suspected cross-contamination and a sequencing artifact. In a later analysis, a clonal expansion index for each public chain was calculated from normalized within-repertoire ranks of inferred template counts. In a later analysis, generation probabilities were computed using a VDJ recombination model fitted to out-of-frame rearrangements, and the results were checked against IGoR. In a later analysis, TCR-TCR, TCR-HLA and TCR-CMV co-occurrence was scored with hypergeometric tests, and a repertoire-size bias correction was applied to TCR pairs. To estimate false discovery rates, a later analysis permuted the HLA or CMV assignments 20 times. In a later analysis, co-occurring TCRs were grouped using DBSCAN, with TCRdist sequence similarity added in when clustering inside HLA-allele-positive subsets. For co-occurrence clustering, repertoires with fewer than 30,000 or more than 120,000 public chains were excluded, along with four or five repertoires with anomalous nucleotide sharing. Entries here come from immuneACCESS through TCRdb and include only in-frame sequences with V and J called. Some clones fail to appear in such tables; in the studies checked, an unresolved V gene covers under half of the shortfall, and the cause of the remainder is unknown. The D gene and trimming were derived from the DNA, and the V and J assignments and clone size from that table. This sample is represented by over 100,000 clones; over 75% of them were singletons. About 5.4% of the sample belongs to the ten largest clones.

The sample comprised PBMCs. The chain is made from TRBV5-8 and TRBJ1-2, and 9 junction bases match TRBD1. The clonotype comes from a woman between 18 and 29 years old in good health and CMV-seropositive. The CDR3 protein is CASSGRDRVQANYGYTF. The nucleotides read TGTGCCAGCAGCGGCCGGGACAGGGTCCAAGCTAACTATGGCTACACCTTC.